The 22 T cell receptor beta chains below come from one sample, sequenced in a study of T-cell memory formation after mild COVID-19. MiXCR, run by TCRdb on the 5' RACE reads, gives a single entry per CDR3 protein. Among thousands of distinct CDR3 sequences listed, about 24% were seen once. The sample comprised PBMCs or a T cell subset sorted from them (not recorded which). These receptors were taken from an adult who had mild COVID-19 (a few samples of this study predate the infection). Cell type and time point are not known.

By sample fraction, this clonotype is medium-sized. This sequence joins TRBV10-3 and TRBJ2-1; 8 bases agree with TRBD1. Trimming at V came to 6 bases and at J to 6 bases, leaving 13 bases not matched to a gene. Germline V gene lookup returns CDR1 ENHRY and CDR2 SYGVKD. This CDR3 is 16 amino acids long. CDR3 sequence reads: CAISPTGTGTGNEQFF. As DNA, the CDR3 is TGTGCCATCAGCCCGACCGGGACAGGCACCGGCAATGAGCAGTTCTTC.

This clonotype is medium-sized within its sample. The chain's CDR3 is CASSLITGASSYEQYF. The CDR3 coding sequence is TGCGCCAGCAGCTTAATAACAGGGGCCAGCTCCTACGAGCAGTACTTC. The chain employs TRBV5-1 and TRBJ2-7; the match to TRBD1 covers 7 bases. Germline CDR1 and CDR2: SGHRS and YFSETQ. With 2 bases clipped from V and 0 bases from J, the junction kept 8 bases outside the gene matches. The CDR3 runs 16 residues. The full variable domain, in which reference TRBV5-1 and TRBJ2-7 provide the parts outside the CDR3, is KAGVTQTPRYLIKTRGQQVTLSCSPISGHRSVSWYQQTPGQGLQFLFEYFSETQRNKGNFPGRFSGRQFSNSRSEMNVSTLELGDSALYLCASSLITGASSYEQYFGPGTRLTVT.

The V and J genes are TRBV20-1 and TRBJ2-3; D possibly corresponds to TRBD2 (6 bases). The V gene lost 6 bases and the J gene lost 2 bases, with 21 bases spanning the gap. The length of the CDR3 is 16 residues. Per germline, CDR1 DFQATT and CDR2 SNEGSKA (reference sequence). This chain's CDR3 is CSAPKEGSWATDTQYF. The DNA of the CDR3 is TGCAGTGCCCCCAAGGAGGGGTCCTGGGCCACAGATACGCAGTATTTT.

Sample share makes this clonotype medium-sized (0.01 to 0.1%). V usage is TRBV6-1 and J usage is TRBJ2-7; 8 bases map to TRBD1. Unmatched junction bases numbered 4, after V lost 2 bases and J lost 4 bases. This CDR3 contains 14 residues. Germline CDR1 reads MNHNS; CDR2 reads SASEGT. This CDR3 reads CASSEPTGVYEQYF. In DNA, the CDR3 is TGTGCCAGCAGTGAACCGACAGGGGTTTACGAGCAGTACTTC.

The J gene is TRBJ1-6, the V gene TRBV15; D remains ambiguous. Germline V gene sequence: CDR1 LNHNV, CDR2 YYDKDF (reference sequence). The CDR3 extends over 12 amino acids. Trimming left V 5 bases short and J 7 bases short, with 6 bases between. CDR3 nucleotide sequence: TGTGCCACCAGCGGCAGGAATTCACCCCTCCACTTT. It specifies CATSGRNSPLHF.

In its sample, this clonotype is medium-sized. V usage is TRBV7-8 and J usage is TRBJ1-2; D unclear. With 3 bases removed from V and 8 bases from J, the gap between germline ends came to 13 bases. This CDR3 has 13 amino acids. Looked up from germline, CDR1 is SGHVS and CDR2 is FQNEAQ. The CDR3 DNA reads TGTGCCAGCAGCTTTAGACGGGGAGAGGGCTACACCTTC. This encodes CASSFRRGEGYTF.

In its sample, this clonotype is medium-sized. The DNA for the CDR3 is TGTGCCAGCAGCCCGGCGCGGGGCAATCAGCCCCAGCATTTT. Encoded protein: CASSPARGNQPQHF. The gene calls are TRBV6-2 or TRBV6-3 and TRBJ1-5; no clear D gene. The germline gives CDR1 MNHEY, CDR2 SVGEGT. V lost 6 bases, J lost 2 bases, and 11 bases lay in between. The CDR3 is made up of 14 amino acids.

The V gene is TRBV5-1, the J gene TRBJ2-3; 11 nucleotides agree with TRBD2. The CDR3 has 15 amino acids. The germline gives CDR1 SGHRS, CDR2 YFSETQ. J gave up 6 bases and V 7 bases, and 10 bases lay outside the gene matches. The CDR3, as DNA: TGCGCCAGCGGATTAGCGGGAGGGCTTGCCGATACGCAGTATTTT. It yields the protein CASGLAGGLADTQYF. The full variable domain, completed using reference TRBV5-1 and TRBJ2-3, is KAGVTQTPRYLIKTRGQQVTLSCSPISGHRSVSWYQQTPGQGLQFLFEYFSETQRNKGNFPGRFSGRQFSNSRSEMNVSTLELGDSALYLCASGLAGGLADTQYFGPGTRLTVL.

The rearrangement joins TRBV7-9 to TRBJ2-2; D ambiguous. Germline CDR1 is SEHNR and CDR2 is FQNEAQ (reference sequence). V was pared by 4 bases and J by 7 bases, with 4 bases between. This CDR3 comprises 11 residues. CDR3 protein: CASSWVGELFF. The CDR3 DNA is TGTGCCAGCAGCTGGGTCGGGGAGCTGTTTTTT.

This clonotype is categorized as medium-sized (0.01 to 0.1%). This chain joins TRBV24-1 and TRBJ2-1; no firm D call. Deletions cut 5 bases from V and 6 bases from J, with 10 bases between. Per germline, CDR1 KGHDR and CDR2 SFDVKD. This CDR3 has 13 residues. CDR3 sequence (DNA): TGTGCCACCAGTGGCCCGGGCATCAATGAGCAGTTCTTC. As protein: CATSGPGINEQFF.

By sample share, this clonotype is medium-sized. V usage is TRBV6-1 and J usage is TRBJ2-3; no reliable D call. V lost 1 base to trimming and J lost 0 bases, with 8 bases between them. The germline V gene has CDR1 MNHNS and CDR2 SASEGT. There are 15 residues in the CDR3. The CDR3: CASSEGWYSTDTQYF. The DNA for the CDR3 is TGTGCCAGCAGTGAAGGCTGGTACAGCACAGATACGCAGTATTTT.

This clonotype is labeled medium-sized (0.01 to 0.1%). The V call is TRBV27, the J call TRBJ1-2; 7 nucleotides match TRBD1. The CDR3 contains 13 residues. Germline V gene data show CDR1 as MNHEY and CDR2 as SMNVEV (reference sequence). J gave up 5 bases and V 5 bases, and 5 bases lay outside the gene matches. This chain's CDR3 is CASSPRDRYGYTF. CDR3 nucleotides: TGTGCCAGCAGTCCGAGGGACAGATATGGCTACACCTTC.

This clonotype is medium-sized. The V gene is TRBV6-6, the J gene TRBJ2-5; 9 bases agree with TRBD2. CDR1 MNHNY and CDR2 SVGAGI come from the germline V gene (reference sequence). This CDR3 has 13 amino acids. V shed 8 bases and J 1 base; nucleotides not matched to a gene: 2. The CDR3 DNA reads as TGTGCCAGCTGCGGGGGGGCCCAAGAGACCCAGTACTTC. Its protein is CASCGGAQETQYF.

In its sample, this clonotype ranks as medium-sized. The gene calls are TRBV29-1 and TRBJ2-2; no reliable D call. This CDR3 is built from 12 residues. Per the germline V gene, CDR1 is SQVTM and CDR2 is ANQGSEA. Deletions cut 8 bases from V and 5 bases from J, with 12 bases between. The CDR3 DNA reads TGCAGCACACCCCTGGGAACCGGGGAGCTGTTTTTT. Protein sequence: CSTPLGTGELFF.

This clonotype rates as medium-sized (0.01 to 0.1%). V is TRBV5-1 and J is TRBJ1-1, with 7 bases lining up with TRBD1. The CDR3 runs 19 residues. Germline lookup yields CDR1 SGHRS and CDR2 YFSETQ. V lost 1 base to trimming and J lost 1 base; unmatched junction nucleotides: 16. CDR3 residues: CASSLTYPLWTGANTEAFF. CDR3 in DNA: TGCGCCAGCAGCTTGACATACCCTCTCTGGACAGGTGCGAACACTGAAGCTTTCTTT.

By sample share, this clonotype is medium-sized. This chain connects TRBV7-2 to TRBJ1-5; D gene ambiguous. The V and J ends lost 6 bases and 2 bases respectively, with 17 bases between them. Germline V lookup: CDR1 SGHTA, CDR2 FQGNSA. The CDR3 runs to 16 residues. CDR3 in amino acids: CASSLISVGGNQPQHF. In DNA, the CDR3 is TGTGCCAGCAGTTTAATAAGCGTGGGAGGCAATCAGCCCCAGCATTTT.

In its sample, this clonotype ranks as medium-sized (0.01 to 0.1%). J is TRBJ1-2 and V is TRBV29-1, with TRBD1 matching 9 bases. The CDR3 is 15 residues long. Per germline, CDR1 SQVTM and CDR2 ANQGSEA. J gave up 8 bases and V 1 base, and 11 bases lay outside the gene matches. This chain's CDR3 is CSVEVLGTGLRGYTF. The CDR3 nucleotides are TGCAGCGTTGAAGTTCTTGGGACAGGGTTGCGCGGCTACACCTTC. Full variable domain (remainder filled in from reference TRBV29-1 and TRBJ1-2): SAVISQKPSRDICQRGTSLTIQCQVDSQVTMMFWYRQQPGQSLTLIATANQGSEATYESGFVIDKFPISRPNLTFSTLTVSNMSPEDSSIYLCSVEVLGTGLRGYTFGSGTRLTVV.

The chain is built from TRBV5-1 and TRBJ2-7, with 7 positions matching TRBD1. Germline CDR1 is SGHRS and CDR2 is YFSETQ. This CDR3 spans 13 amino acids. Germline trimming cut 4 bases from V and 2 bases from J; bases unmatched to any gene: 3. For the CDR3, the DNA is TGCGCCAGCAGCCCGGACAGGCCCTACGAGCAGTACTTC. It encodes CASSPDRPYEQYF.

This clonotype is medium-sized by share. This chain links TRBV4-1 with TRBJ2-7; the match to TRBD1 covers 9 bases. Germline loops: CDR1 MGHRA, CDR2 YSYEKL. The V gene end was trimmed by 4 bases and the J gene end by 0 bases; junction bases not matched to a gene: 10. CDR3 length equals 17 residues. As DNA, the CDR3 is TGCGCCAGCAGCCGATACAGGGGGCCGAAAACCTCCTACGAGCAGTACTTC. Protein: CASSRYRGPKTSYEQYF.

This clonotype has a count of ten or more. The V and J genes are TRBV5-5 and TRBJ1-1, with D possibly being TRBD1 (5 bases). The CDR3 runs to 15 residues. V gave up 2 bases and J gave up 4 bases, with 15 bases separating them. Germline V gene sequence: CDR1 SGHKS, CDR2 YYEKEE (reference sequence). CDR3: CASSLGPPGGTEAFF. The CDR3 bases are TGTGCCAGCAGCTTAGGGCCCCCCGGGGGCACTGAAGCTTTCTTT.

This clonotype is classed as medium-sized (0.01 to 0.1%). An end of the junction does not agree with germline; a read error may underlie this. The CDR3 nucleotides read TGTGCTAGCAGCTTATACGAGGGCTCTTGGCAAGAGACCCAGTACTTC. Protein: CASSLYEGSWQETQYF. The chain employs TRBV7-7 and TRBJ2-5; D possibly corresponds to TRBD2 (5 bases). The CDR3 loop spans 16 amino acids. Germline CDR1 reads SSHAT; CDR2 reads FNYEAQ (reference sequence).

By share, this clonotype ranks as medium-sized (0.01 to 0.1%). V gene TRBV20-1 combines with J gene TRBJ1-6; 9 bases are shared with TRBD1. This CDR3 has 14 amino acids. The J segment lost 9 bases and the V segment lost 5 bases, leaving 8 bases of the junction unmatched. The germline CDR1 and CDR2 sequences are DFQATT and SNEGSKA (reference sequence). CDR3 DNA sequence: TGCAGTGCTGTGACAGGGGGATTGGGTTCACCCCTCCACTTT. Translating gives CSAVTGGLGSPLHF.